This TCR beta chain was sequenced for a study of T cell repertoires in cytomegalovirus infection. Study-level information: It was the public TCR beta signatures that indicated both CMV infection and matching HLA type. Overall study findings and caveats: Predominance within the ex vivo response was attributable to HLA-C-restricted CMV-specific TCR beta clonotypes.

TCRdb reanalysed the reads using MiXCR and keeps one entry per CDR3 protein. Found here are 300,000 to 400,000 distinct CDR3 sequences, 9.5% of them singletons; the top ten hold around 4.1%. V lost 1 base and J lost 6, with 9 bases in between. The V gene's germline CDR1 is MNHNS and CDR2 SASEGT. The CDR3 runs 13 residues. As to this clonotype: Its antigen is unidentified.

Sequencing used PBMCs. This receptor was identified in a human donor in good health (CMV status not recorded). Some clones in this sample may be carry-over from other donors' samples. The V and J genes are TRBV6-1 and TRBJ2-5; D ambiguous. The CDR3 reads CASSEDLRKTQYF. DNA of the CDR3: TGTGCCAGCAGTGAAGACCTTCGGAAGACCCAGTACTTC.